This T cell receptor beta chain was captured by sequencing in a study of blood T cell repertoires in COVID-19. About the research overall: Nucleic acid was either cDNA or gDNA, and it came from T cells, B-cell-depleted T cells, or PBMCs.

Repertoires were generated with immunoSEQ multiplex PCR, while TCRdb's copy carries only in-frame clones and drops some. The repertoire holds around 230,000 clones, with 87% as singletons. This CDR3 contains 16 residues. The germline V gene encodes CDR1 KGHSH and CDR2 LQKENI. Trimming pared 2 bases from V and 0 bases from J, leaving 11 bases between. Those enrolled, adults aged roughly 18 to 95 years, came from 20 to 25 US areas. Sequenced material: PBMCs or T cells enriched from blood (not recorded which). The origin of this receptor is a man between 18 and 29 years old with acute COVID-19. The chain carries TRBV18 and TRBJ1-5; no clear D gene. CDR3 residues: CASSPYSPNSNQPQHF. CDR3 DNA sequence: TGTGCCAGCTCACCATATAGCCCTAATAGCAATCAGCCCCAGCATTTT. Complete variable domain (other parts from reference TRBV18 and TRBJ1-5): NAGVMQNPRHLVRRRGQEARLRCSPMKGHSHVYWYRQLPEEGLKFMVYLQKENIIDESGMPKERFSAEFPKEGPSILRIQQVVRGDSAAYFCASSPYSPNSNQPQHFGDGTRLSIL.